This T cell receptor beta chain came from a study of T cells after yellow fever vaccination. MiXCR was run by TCRdb on the 5' RACE reads, yielding one entry per CDR3 protein. The table includes about 340,000 distinct CDR3 sequences, 3.5% to 4.5% detected once. This clonotype was seen ten or more times. The clonotype was recovered from a young man who received the YFV17D yellow fever vaccine. The starting material was PBMCs, obtained 5 days after the yellow fever booster vaccination.

The CDR3 here is CASSHRDRYTDTQYF. As DNA, the CDR3 is TGCGCCAGCAGTCACCGGGACAGGTACACAGATACGCAGTATTTT. The chain couples TRBV5-1 to TRBJ2-3, with 8 bases matching TRBD1. CDR1 SGHRS and CDR2 YFSETQ come from the germline V gene. The J segment lost 2 bases and the V segment lost 5 bases, leaving 7 bases of the junction unmatched. The CDR3 is 15 residues long.